A single sample is the source of the 9 T cell receptor beta chains below, sequenced in a study of regulatory T cells in long-lasting Graves disease. Both iRepertoire HTBI primers and Arm-PCR of CDR3 regions were used to build the TCR beta libraries. TCRdb re-called the multiplex PCR reads through MiXCR, storing one row per CDR3 protein. The table lists 560,000 or so distinct CDR3 sequences, about 16% of them singletons. Sample time point: newly diagnosed GD, antithyroid drugs for less than 3 months. From PBMCs, RNA was extracted and then used to make the TCR library. These records were also assigned to another study, of T cells in Graves' hyperthyroidism and ophthalmopathy.

The sample in question was peripheral blood mononuclear cells (PBMCs), obtained at new diagnosis, from a patient treated with antithyroid drugs. The receptors shown here come from a young man with Graves disease.

This clonotype was seen many times. The chain recombines TRBV10-2 with TRBJ1-6, with a tentative D call TRBD1 (5 bases). Looked up from germline, CDR1 is WSHSY and CDR2 is SAAADI. The CDR3 is 16 residues long. Trimming took off 4 bases at V and 7 bases at J, with 17 bases between the two ends. The CDR3 spells CASSALQGDGNSPLHF. CDR3 nucleotides: TGCGCCAGCAGTGCACTCCAGGGAGATGGGAATTCACCCCTCCACTTT.

This chain links TRBV2 with TRBJ1-2; weak D call: TRBD1 (5 bases). CDR1 is SNHLY, CDR2 FYNNEI, per germline. The V and J ends lost 4 bases and 0 bases respectively, with 15 bases between them. This CDR3 has 16 amino acids. The CDR3 DNA reads as TGTGCCAGCAGTGCGGAGCCCAGGGCAGCTAACTATGGCTACACCTTC. The encoded protein is CASSAEPRAANYGYTF. Full variable domain (remainder filled in from reference TRBV2 and TRBJ1-2): EPEVTQTPSHQVTQMGQEVILRCVPISNHLYFYWYRQILGQKVEFLVSFYNNEISEKSEIFDDQFSVERPDGSNFTLKIRSTKLEDSAMYFCASSAEPRAANYGYTFGSGTRLTVV.

This clonotype has only a few counts. The rearrangement links TRBV9 to TRBJ2-7; a possible D gene is TRBD2 (5 bases). The CDR3 extends over 16 amino acids. CDR1 and CDR2 from the germline V gene are SGDLS and YYNGEE. The ends were cut back, 4 bases at V and 2 bases at J, with 19 bases in the middle. CDR3 bases: TGTGCCAGCAGCCCACAAGGGAGTAGGCGGGCCTACGAGCAGTACTTC. Residues: CASSPQGSRRAYEQYF.

This clonotype was seen only a few times. The gene calls are TRBV19 and TRBJ2-7; the match to TRBD2 covers 11 bases. J lost 6 bases, V lost 2 bases, and 6 bases had no gene match. CDR1 and CDR2 from the germline V gene are LNHDA and SQIVND (reference sequence). There are 15 residues in the CDR3. The CDR3 nucleotides read TGTGCCAGTAGTATACGACTAGCGGGGCGGGCCGAGCAGTACTTC. Its translation is CASSIRLAGRAEQYF.

This sequence joins TRBV9 and TRBJ2-2; the D call may be TRBD1 or TRBD2 (5 bases each). CDR1 and CDR2 from the germline V gene are SGDLS and YYNGEE. V was pared by 4 bases and J by 5 bases, with 15 bases between. The CDR3 sequence is 15 residues long. CDR3 region: CASSPIRGLTGELFF. In DNA form, the CDR3 reads TGTGCCAGCAGCCCCATCCGGGGCTTGACCGGGGAGCTGTTTTTT.

This clonotype was seen at least ten times. The chain is built from TRBV5-4 and TRBJ2-5; TRBD2 matches 7 bases. Germline loops: CDR1 SGHNT, CDR2 YYREEE (reference sequence). J lost 1 base, V lost 5 bases, and 5 bases had no gene match. The CDR3 totals 14 residues. The CDR3, as DNA: TGTGCCAGCAGATTTAGCGGGCCCCAAGAGACCCAGTACTTC. As protein: CASRFSGPQETQYF.

V and J are TRBV2 and TRBJ1-5; the match to TRBD1 covers 10 bases. The CDR3 sequence is 15 residues long. J was trimmed by 3 bases and V by 6 bases; bases with no gene match: 5. CDR1 is SNHLY and CDR2 is FYNNEI in the germline V gene. DNA for the CDR3: TGTGCCAGCAGCGTAGGGACAGGGGACAATCAGCCCCAGCATTTT. It translates to CASSVGTGDNQPQHF.

This clonotype has a count of ten or more. V and J are TRBV27 and TRBJ2-3; D is tentatively TRBD1 or TRBD2 (6 bases each). The CDR3 has 16 amino acids. Per the germline V gene, CDR1 is MNHEY and CDR2 is SMNVEV (reference sequence). Between the trimmed V and J ends, which lost 6 bases and 2 bases, there was a span of 18 bases. DNA of the CDR3: TGTGCCAGCAGCATCAGAAAGGGGGGAGTCACAGATACGCAGTATTTT. Its translation is CASSIRKGGVTDTQYF.

The sample holds many counts of this clonotype. The chain has TRBV15 and TRBJ2-1, with D possibly being TRBD2 (5 bases). V gave up 0 bases and J gave up 1 base, with 13 bases separating them. The CDR3 has 17 residues. Looked up from germline, CDR1 is LNHNV and CDR2 is YYDKDF (reference sequence). As DNA, the CDR3 is TGTGCCACCAGCAGAGATGGAGGAGTCTTTTCCTACAATGAGCAGTTCTTC. Its translation: CATSRDGGVFSYNEQFF.